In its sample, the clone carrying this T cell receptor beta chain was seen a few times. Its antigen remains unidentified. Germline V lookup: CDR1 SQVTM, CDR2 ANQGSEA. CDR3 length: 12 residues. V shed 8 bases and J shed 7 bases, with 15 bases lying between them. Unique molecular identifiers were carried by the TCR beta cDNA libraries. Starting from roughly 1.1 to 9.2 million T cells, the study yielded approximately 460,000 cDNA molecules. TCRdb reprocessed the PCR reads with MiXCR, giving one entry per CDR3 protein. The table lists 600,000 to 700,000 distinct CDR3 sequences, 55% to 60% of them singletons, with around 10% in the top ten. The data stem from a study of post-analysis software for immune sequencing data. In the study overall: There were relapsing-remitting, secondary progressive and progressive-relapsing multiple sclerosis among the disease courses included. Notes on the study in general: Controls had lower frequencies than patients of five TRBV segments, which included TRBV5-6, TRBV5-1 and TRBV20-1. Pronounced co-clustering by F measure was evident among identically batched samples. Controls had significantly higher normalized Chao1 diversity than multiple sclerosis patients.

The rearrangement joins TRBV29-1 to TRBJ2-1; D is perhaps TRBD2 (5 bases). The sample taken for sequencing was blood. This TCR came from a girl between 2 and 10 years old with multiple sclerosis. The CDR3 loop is CSPRGERNEQFF. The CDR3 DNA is TGCAGCCCCCGTGGGGAGCGGAATGAGCAGTTCTTC.